The table lists the clone carrying this TCR beta chain with a few counts. Antigen specificity is unknown. CDR1 is LGHNA, CDR2 YNFKEQ, per germline. The V end was cut by 3 bases, the J end by 4 bases, with 16 bases between. The CDR3 spans 15 residues. Repertoires were generated with immunoSEQ multiplex PCR, while TCRdb's copy carries only in-frame clones and drops some. The data contain roughly 6,600 clones, roughly 59% of them singletons. The entry originates in a study of STAT3 mutations in large granular lymphocyte leukemia. Study-level results: After therapy, 6 of 18 patients switched clonotypes, all new clones STAT3 wild type. Clonal expansion was inferred from samples taken at other timepoints. Persisting codominant clonotypes may have hidden a small pathogenic clone. Every T-cell large granular lymphocyte leukemia patient had at least one immunodominant TCR beta clonotype.

The chain links TRBV4-2 to TRBJ2-7; D possibly matches TRBD1 or TRBD2 (6 bases each). The TCR originated in a boy aged 5-17 years with T-cell large granular lymphocyte leukemia. Some clones in this sample may be carry-over from other donors' samples. Sequencing was performed on peripheral blood mononuclear cells. The CDR3 region has the DNA TGTGCCAGCAGCCACGGTACGGGGGCCATGTACGAGCAGTACTTC. Its protein product is CASSHGTGAMYEQYF.